The T cell receptor (beta chain) described here comes from a study of shared clonotypes between healthy human individuals. Study in general: Used for every donor were three CD4 naive, three CD4 memory, two CD8 naive and one CD8 memory plate. Findings and caveats of the study: Clonotypes shared by all four sorted-subset donors had higher generation probabilities than non-shared clonotypes.

Germline V gives CDR1 MDHEN, CDR2 SYDVKM. Trimming left V 1 base short and J 6 bases short, with 15 bases between. The length of the CDR3 is 15 residues. The table came from immunoSEQ multiplex PCR; TCRdb's copy has only in-frame clones and leaves some out. The sample has about 1.1 million clones, more than 75% seen once. For this clone: Its antigen is as yet unknown.

The chain employs TRBV28 and TRBJ1-2, with TRBD1 as a possible D gene (5 bases). The receptor comes from a man aged 18 to 35 in good health. Some clones in this sample may be carry-over from other donors' samples. The sequenced material came from memory CD4+ T cells from PBMCs. Subset described: CD45RA-negative fraction. CDR3 region: CASSLFGRVLDGYTF. In DNA, the CDR3 is TGTGCCAGCAGTTTATTTGGCAGGGTCTTAGATGGCTACACCTTC.